These T cell receptor beta chains were read from a single sample in a study of T cells in Graves' hyperthyroidism and ophthalmopathy. TCRdb itself ran the multiplex PCR reads through MiXCR, one entry per CDR3 protein. This table holds about 270,000 distinct CDR3 sequences, approximately 21% found once. Material: blood. The receptors were gathered from a man younger than 40 with Graves' ophthalmopathy. Both conserved end residues are trimmed from each CDR3. The order of the fields is clone size, V gene, CDR3 protein. Only some rows state a clone size, as once, few, many or a class for expanded clones.

>-|TRBV24-1
ATSGQGANQPQH
>few|TRBV5-1
ASSFGGSRLETQY
>-|TRBV5-5
ASSFYPGPTNEKLF
>many|TRBV7-3
ASSLRGPSVDNEQF
>-|TRBV6-1
ASRTGQGPYEQY
>few|TRBV18
ASSSNRQGAYYGYT
>few|TRBV5-1
ASSLGRGAGNTIY
>many|TRBV15
ATSGERRQGEYGYT
>-|TRBV4-1
ATQQGRGTEAF
>-|TRBV5-1
ASKRGEDYGYT
>many|TRBV30
AWSEASGRRQF